This TCR beta chain was captured in a study of blood T cell repertoires in COVID-19. Overall study: COVID-19 samples collected from the United States, Italy and Spain covered acute and convalescent phases. T cells, B-cell-depleted T cells, or PBMCs supplied cDNA or gDNA.

The CDR3 loop spans 14 amino acids. The germline gives CDR1 SGHDT, CDR2 YYEEEE. Trimming stripped 1 base from V and 7 bases from J, with 12 bases between. This clone was observed a handful of times. The authors' processing: Amplification from reference gene primers served as the basis for estimated nucleated cell counts. Using immunoSEQ multiplex PCR, the repertoire was profiled, and TCRdb retains in-frame clones only, with some absent. The V and J calls and clone size were taken over from that table, and D and trimming were inferred from the DNA. Of roughly 140,000 clones in the sample, roughly 81% were seen once.

This TCR came from a human donor with acute or convalescent COVID-19. The donor label of this sample is uncertain. The sample was peripheral blood. The V and J genes are TRBV5-6 and TRBJ2-1; perhaps TRBD2 as D (5 bases). The CDR3 here is CASSLWNRENEQFF. CDR3 DNA sequence: TGTGCCAGCAGCTTGTGGAACCGGGAAAATGAGCAGTTCTTC.